This T cell receptor (beta chain) was sequenced in a study of OX40 agonist ivuxolimab in advanced cancers. On the study more broadly: Head and neck, renal cell, melanoma or hepatocellular carcinoma were the cancers that dose-escalation patients had.

TCRdb's copy holds only in-frame clones and misses some; the assay was immunoSEQ multiplex PCR. Of about 29,000 clones in the sample, approximately 93% are singletons; the top ten hold about a tenth. Germline assignment: CDR1 SGDLS and CDR2 YYNGEE. V was clipped by 3 bases and J by 0 bases, with 12 bases between them. There are 15 residues in the CDR3. The chain recombines TRBV9 with TRBJ1-2; no reliable D call. This clonotype was sampled from an adult with an advanced solid tumor such as melanoma, head and neck, liver or kidney cancer. This sample comprised CD4+ or CD8+ T cells sorted from blood, obtained in a trial of the OX40 agonist ivuxolimab. CDR3 bases: TGTGCCAGCAGCGGTCCGCGGGATGCTAACTATGGCTACACCTTC. Amino acid sequence: CASSGPRDANYGYTF.